This T cell receptor (beta chain) derives from a study of blood T cell repertoires in COVID-19. Background on the study: Acute-phase and convalescent COVID-19 samples originated in the United States, Italy and Spain. T cells, B-cell-depleted T cells, or PBMCs provided the cDNA or gDNA that served as material.

Under the authors' procedure: Reference gene primer amplification yielded estimated nucleated cell counts. Profiled with immunoSEQ multiplex PCR; TCRdb holds only in-frame clones, not every one. V and J calls and clone size are copied from that table; D and trimming were computed from the DNA. The repertoire holds about 210,000 clones, with around three quarters as singletons. Per the germline V gene, CDR1 is MGHRA and CDR2 is YSYEKL. CDR3 length: 16 amino acids. The V gene lost 5 bases and the J gene lost 1 base, with 14 bases spanning the gap. V gene TRBV4-1 combines with J gene TRBJ2-2; a weak D match, TRBD1 (5 bases). Sequenced material: peripheral blood. The origin of this receptor is a woman aged 70-85 years with acute or convalescent COVID-19. Here the CDR3 reads CASSSQGVLNTGELFF. The CDR3 bases are TGCGCCAGCAGCTCCCAGGGCGTGCTGAACACCGGGGAGCTGTTTTTT.